This T cell receptor beta chain was profiled in a study of identical twins. The study's findings and limits: Without tracking the same donors, conclusions rested on cross-sectional statistical analysis. For out-of-frame alpha sequences shared by twins, low generation probability was in excess.

CDR1 is LGHDT, CDR2 YNNKEL, per germline (reference sequence). The CDR3 length is 14 residues. The V and J ends lost 4 bases and 3 bases, in that order; junction bases with no gene match: 4. Details on this clonotype: Its antigen remains unidentified.

Healthy Caucasians alone served as donors. A universal primer site was added by template switching, and unique molecular identifiers were carried by the cDNA. Via MiXCR, TCRdb re-called the 5' RACE reads, giving one row per CDR3 protein. The sample carries about 720,000 distinct CDR3 sequences, 8.6% recorded once. The data were also submitted as part of a second study, on yellow fever vaccine responses in identical twins.

The chain is built from TRBV3-1 and TRBJ2-7; 9 bases match TRBD2. The origin of this receptor is a woman in her late teens or twenties in good health. The sample was PBMCs. The CDR3 is CASSPTSGIYEQYF. CDR3 nucleotides: TGTGCCAGCAGCCCGACTAGCGGTATCTACGAGCAGTACTTC.